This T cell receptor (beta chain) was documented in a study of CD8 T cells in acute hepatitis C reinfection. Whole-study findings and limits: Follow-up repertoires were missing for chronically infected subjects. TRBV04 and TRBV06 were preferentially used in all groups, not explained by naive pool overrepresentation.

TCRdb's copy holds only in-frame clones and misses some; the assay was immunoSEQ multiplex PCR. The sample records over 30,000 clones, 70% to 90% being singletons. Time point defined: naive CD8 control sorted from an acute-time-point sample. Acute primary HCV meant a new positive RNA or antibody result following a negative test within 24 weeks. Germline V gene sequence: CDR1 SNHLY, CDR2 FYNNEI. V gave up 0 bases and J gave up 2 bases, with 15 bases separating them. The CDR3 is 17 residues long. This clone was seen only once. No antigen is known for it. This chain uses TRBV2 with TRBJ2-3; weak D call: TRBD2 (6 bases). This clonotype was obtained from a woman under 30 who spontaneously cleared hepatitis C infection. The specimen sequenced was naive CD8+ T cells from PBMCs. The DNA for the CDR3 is TGTGCCAGCAGTGAAGCGCTTCTCCGGGAGTACACAGATACGCAGTATTTT. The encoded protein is CASSEALLREYTDTQYF.